These T cell receptor beta chains were read from a single sample in a study of Tregs in tolerant kidney transplant recipients. Profiled with immunoSEQ multiplex PCR; TCRdb holds only in-frame clones, not every one. The data contain roughly 250,000 clones, about 80% of them singletons. Sequences were obtained from CD4+ T cells from blood. These receptors originate from a human donor in good health. Both conserved end residues are part of each CDR3. D genes are given only for firm matches. Clone size is given for some rows only: seen once, a few or many times, or a class if the clone is expanded.

d_gene: NA; abundance: few; v_gene: TRBV7-7; len: 15; j_gene: TRBJ1-3; CDR3nt: TGTGCCAGCAGCTTAGGACAGAGCTCTGGAAACACCATATATTTT; CDR3aa: CASSLGQSSGNTIYF
d_gene: NA; abundance: NA; v_gene: TRBV6-1; len: 13; j_gene: TRBJ1-2; CDR3nt: TGTGCCAGCAGTTTGGACAAGAACTATGGCTACACCTTC; CDR3aa: CASSLDKNYGYTF
d_gene: NA; abundance: NA; v_gene: TRBV2; len: 14; j_gene: TRBJ1-5; CDR3nt: TGTGCCAGCAGTGCCCTACAGGGAGTCTCGCCCCAGCATTTT; CDR3aa: CASSALQGVSPQHF
d_gene: NA; abundance: NA; v_gene: TRBV18; len: 12; j_gene: TRBJ2-7; CDR3nt: TGTGCCAGCTCACCCGCTGGCGCCGAGCAGTACTTC; CDR3aa: CASSPAGAEQYF
d_gene: NA; abundance: NA; v_gene: TRBV7-9; len: 14; j_gene: TRBJ2-5; CDR3nt: TGTGCCAGCAGCTTGGGGACAACTCAAGAGACCCAGTACTTC; CDR3aa: CASSLGTTQETQYF
d_gene: NA; abundance: NA; v_gene: TRBV11-3; len: 16; j_gene: TRBJ2-3; CDR3nt: TGTGCCAGCAGCTTAGATTCGGGGGGCGCGGCAGATACGCAGTATTTT; CDR3aa: CASSLDSGGAADTQYF
d_gene: TRBD2; abundance: once; v_gene: TRBV4-2; len: 15; j_gene: TRBJ2-7; CDR3nt: TGTGCCAGCAGCCAAGCAGCTAGCGGGCCCTACGAGCAGTACTTC; CDR3aa: CASSQAASGPYEQYF
d_gene: NA; abundance: once; v_gene: TRBV29-1; len: 13; j_gene: TRBJ1-1; CDR3nt: TGCAGCGCCGAAACAGGTTTGAACACTGAAGCTTTCTTT; CDR3aa: CSAETGLNTEAFF
d_gene: TRBD2; abundance: NA; v_gene: TRBV18; len: 19; j_gene: TRBJ2-2; CDR3nt: TGTGCCAGCTCACCACGTGGGGGACTAGCGGGACATTCCACCGGGGAGCTGTTTTTT; CDR3aa: CASSPRGGLAGHSTGELFF
d_gene: NA; abundance: NA; v_gene: TRBV5-1; len: 14; j_gene: TRBJ1-1; CDR3nt: TGCGCCAGCAGCCGGCGCTGGGAGAGCACTGAAGCTTTCTTT; CDR3aa: CASSRRWESTEAFF
d_gene: NA; abundance: NA; v_gene: TRBV19; len: 14; j_gene: TRBJ2-7; CDR3nt: TGTGCCAGTAGTAACGGTCAGGGATCCTACGAGCAGTACTTC; CDR3aa: CASSNGQGSYEQYF
d_gene: NA; abundance: NA; v_gene: TRBV7-9; len: 16; j_gene: TRBJ2-7; CDR3nt: TGTGCCAGCGTCAAAAAGAAGGGTACGGCGCCGAGGGAGCAGTACTTC; CDR3aa: CASVKKKGTAPREQYF
d_gene: TRBD1; abundance: NA; v_gene: TRBV5-6; len: 16; j_gene: TRBJ2-2; CDR3nt: TGTGCCAGCAGCTACTACAGGGGGTTGAACACCGGGGAGCTGTTTTTT; CDR3aa: CASSYYRGLNTGELFF
d_gene: NA; abundance: NA; v_gene: TRBV9; len: 13; j_gene: TRBJ2-7; CDR3nt: TGTGCCAGCAGCGTAGCACAGGACGGGGAGCAGTACTTC; CDR3aa: CASSVAQDGEQYF
d_gene: NA; abundance: once; v_gene: TRBV5-1; len: 16; j_gene: TRBJ2-3; CDR3nt: TGCGCCAGCAGCTTGGGGTCAACGGGTTGGACAGATACGCAGTATTTT; CDR3aa: CASSLGSTGWTDTQYF
d_gene: NA; abundance: NA; v_gene: TRBV9; len: 15; j_gene: TRBJ2-5; CDR3nt: TGTGCCAGCAGCGTAGGAAGGGCTGGGGAAGAGACCCAGTACTTC; CDR3aa: CASSVGRAGEETQYF
d_gene: NA; abundance: NA; v_gene: TRBV7-7; len: 10; j_gene: TRBJ2-5; CDR3nt: TGTGCTTTGGGCAGGGAGACCCAGTACTTC; CDR3aa: CALGRETQYF
d_gene: TRBD2; abundance: NA; v_gene: TRBV18; len: 18; j_gene: TRBJ2-3; CDR3nt: TGTGCCAGCTCACTCCGGACTAGCGGGAGAAGCGGCACAGATACGCAGTATTTT; CDR3aa: CASSLRTSGRSGTDTQYF
d_gene: TRBD1; abundance: NA; v_gene: TRBV2; len: 15; j_gene: TRBJ2-7; CDR3nt: TGTGCCAGCATGCTCGGACAGGGGGCGCACGACGAGCAGTACTTC; CDR3aa: CASMLGQGAHDEQYF
d_gene: NA; abundance: once; v_gene: TRBV4-2; len: 14; j_gene: TRBJ1-1; CDR3nt: TGTGCCAGCAGCCATACAGGGTTTAACACTGAAGCTTTCTTT; CDR3aa: CASSHTGFNTEAFF
d_gene: NA; abundance: NA; v_gene: TRBV6-5; len: 15; j_gene: TRBJ2-7; CDR3nt: TGTGCCAGCAGCGGGGGGGACAGGGCGATATACGAGCAGTACTTC; CDR3aa: CASSGGDRAIYEQYF
d_gene: NA; abundance: few; v_gene: TRBV6-5; len: 14; j_gene: TRBJ2-5; CDR3nt: TGTGCCAGCAGTGACTCGACGCCCCAAGAGACCCAGTACTTC; CDR3aa: CASSDSTPQETQYF